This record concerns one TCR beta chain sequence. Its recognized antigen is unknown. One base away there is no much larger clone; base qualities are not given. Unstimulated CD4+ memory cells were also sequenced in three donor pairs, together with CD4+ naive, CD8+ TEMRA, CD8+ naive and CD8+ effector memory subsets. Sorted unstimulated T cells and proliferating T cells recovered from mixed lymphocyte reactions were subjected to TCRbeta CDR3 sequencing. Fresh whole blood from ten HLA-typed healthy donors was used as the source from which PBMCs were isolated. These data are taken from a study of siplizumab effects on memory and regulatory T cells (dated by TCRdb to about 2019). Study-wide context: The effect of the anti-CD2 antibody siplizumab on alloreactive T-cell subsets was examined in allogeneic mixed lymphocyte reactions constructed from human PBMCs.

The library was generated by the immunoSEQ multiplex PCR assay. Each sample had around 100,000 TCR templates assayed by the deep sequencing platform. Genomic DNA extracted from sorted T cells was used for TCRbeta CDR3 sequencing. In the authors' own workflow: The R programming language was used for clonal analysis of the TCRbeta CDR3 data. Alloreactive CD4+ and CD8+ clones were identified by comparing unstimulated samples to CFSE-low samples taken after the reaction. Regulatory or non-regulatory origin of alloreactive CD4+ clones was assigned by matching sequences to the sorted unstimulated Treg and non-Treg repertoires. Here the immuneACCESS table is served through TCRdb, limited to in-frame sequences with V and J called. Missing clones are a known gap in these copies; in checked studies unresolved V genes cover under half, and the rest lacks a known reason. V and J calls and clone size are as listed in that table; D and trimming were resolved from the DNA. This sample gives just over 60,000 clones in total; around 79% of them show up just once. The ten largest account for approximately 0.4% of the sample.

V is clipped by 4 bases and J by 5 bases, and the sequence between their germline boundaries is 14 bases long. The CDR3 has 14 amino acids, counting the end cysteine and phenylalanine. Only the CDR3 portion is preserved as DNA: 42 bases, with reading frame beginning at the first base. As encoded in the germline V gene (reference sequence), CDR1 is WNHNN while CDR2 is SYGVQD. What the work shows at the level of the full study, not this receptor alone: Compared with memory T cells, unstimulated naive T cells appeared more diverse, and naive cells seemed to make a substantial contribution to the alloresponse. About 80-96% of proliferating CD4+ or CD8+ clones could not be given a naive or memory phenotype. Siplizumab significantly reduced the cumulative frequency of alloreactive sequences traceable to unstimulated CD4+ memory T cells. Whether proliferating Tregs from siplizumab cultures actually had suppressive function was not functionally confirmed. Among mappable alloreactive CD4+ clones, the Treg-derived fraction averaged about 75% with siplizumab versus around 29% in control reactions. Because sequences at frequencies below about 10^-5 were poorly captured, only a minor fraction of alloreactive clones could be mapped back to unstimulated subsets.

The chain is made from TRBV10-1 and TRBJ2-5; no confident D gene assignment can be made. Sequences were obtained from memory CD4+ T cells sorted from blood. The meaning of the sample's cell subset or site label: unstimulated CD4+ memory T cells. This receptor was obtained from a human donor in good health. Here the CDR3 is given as CASSGAGLYETQYF. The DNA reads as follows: TGCGCCAGCAGTGGTGCAGGATTGTATGAGACCCAGTACTTC.